The 29 T cell receptor beta chains below were found in one sample sequenced in a study of identical twins. From the 5' RACE reads, TCRdb called clonotypes with MiXCR, one entry per CDR3 protein. The data hold some 590,000 distinct CDR3 sequences, with 9.6% observed a single time. Separately, the same data were catalogued under a study of yellow fever vaccine responses in identical twins.

The specimen sequenced was PBMCs. The receptor set was obtained from a woman in her late teens or twenties in good health.

The rearrangement uses TRBV6-4 and TRBJ2-5; perhaps TRBD1 as D (6 bases). There are 15 residues in the CDR3. Deletions cut 0 bases from V and 1 base from J, with 9 bases between. In germline, CDR1 is MRHNA, CDR2 SNTAGT. The CDR3 DNA reads as TGTGCCAGCAGTGACTCGTGGGGGCCCCAAGAGACCCAGTACTTC. Translation gives CASSDSWGPQETQYF.

The chain couples TRBV14 to TRBJ2-3; TRBD2 aligns across 8 bases. Germline V gene data show CDR1 as SGHDN and CDR2 as FVKESK. V shed 3 bases, J shed 4 bases, and the junction held 9 bases outside the gene matches. The CDR3 is 16 amino acids. In nucleotides, the CDR3 is TGTGCCAGCAGCCATTTGGGTACGGGGGGGCCAGATACGCAGTATTTT. As protein: CASSHLGTGGPDTQYF. Complete variable domain (other parts from reference TRBV14 and TRBJ2-3): EAGVTQFPSHSVIEKGQTVTLRCDPISGHDNLYWYRRVMGKEIKFLLHFVKESKQDESGMPNNRFLAERTGGTYSTLKVQPAELEDSGVYFCASSHLGTGGPDTQYFGPGTRLTVL.

This clonotype was counted a few times. The rearrangement links TRBV5-1 to TRBJ2-7; D call uncertain. The V end was cut by 0 bases, the J end by 1 base, with 14 bases between. CDR3 size: 16 residues. CDR1 and CDR2 (germline): SGHRS, YFSETQ. The CDR3 sequence: CASSLAWQDISYEQYF. The DNA for the CDR3 is TGCGCCAGCAGCTTGGCCTGGCAGGATATATCCTACGAGCAGTACTTC.

The sample holds many counts of this clonotype. The chain combines TRBV11-2 with TRBJ2-3; a possible D gene is TRBD1 (6 bases). The V and J ends lost 2 bases and 2 bases respectively, with 11 bases between them. The CDR3 is made up of 15 amino acids. Germline values: CDR1 SGHAT, CDR2 FQNNGV. CDR3: CASSLMTGFTDTQYF. CDR3 bases: TGTGCCAGCAGCTTAATGACAGGCTTCACAGATACGCAGTATTTT.

V is TRBV2 and J is TRBJ2-3; the match to TRBD2 covers 7 bases. V trimming: 0 bases; J trimming: 3 bases; junction bases outside the gene matches: 6. The CDR3 consists of 16 residues. Germline V gene sequence: CDR1 SNHLY, CDR2 FYNNEI. The CDR3 spells CASSEASGMWTDTQYF. CDR3 coding DNA: TGTGCCAGCAGTGAAGCGAGCGGGATGTGGACAGATACGCAGTATTTT.

In its sample, this clonotype was seen many times. The chain recombines TRBV4-3 with TRBJ2-2; TRBD1 might be the D (5 bases). The CDR3 length is 17 residues. The germline V and J ends were trimmed by 3 bases and 4 bases, with 18 bases remaining between them. Germline V CDR1 and CDR2: LGHNA, YSLEER. In DNA, the CDR3 is TGCGCCAGCAGCCAGGCGCCATTGGGGCAGAGCACCGGGGAGCTGTTTTTT. Translation gives CASSQAPLGQSTGELFF.

This clonotype was counted between two and nine times. The chain recombines TRBV27 with TRBJ2-1; the D gene is possibly TRBD1 (5 bases). The CDR3 contains 15 residues. Germline CDR1 MNHEY, CDR2 SMNVEV (reference sequence). Trimming removed 5 bases at V and 3 bases at J, with 14 bases between. CDR3 bases: TGTGCCAGCAGTCCTGACAGAGAACTCTACAATGAGCAGTTCTTC. It encodes CASSPDRELYNEQFF.

This clonotype was picked up many times. CDR3 region: CSASRGTPLEQFF. In nucleotides, the CDR3 is TGCAGTGCTAGCCGGGGGACGCCGCTAGAGCAGTTCTTC. The V call is TRBV20-1, the J call TRBJ2-1; TRBD2 might be the D (6 bases). Per germline, CDR1 DFQATT and CDR2 SNEGSKA (reference sequence). Between the trimmed V and J ends, which lost 3 bases and 10 bases, there was a span of 16 bases. The CDR3 has 13 amino acids.

This clonotype was seen many times. The genes are TRBV7-9 and TRBJ1-6; D is ambiguous. Germline V gives CDR1 SEHNR, CDR2 FQNEAQ (reference sequence). The CDR3 sequence is 12 residues long. V lost 3 bases to trimming and J lost 8 bases, with 5 bases between them. CDR3 region: CASSFRDSPLHF. The CDR3 DNA reads as TGTGCCAGCAGCTTCCGGGATTCACCCCTCCACTTT.

This clonotype was observed a few times. This chain uses TRBV7-9 with TRBJ2-3, with D tentatively TRBD1 or TRBD2 (5 bases each). Germline-derived CDR1 and CDR2 are SEHNR and FQNEAQ (reference sequence). V shed 5 bases and J shed 2 bases, with 11 bases lying between them. The CDR3 sequence is 14 residues long. This CDR3 reads CASSPRDHTDTQYF. DNA of the CDR3: TGTGCCAGCAGCCCTCGGGACCACACAGATACGCAGTATTTT.

This clonotype was detected ten times or more. The chain has TRBV20-1 and TRBJ2-1, with TRBD2 matching over 10 bases. In germline, CDR1 is DFQATT, CDR2 SNEGSKA (reference sequence). With V trimmed by 2 bases and J by 10 bases, 5 bases remained unmatched. CDR3 length: 13 amino acids. The CDR3 region has the DNA TGCAGTGCTAGACTAGCGGGAGTGGTAGAGCAGTTCTTC. Residues: CSARLAGVVEQFF.

This sequence joins TRBV6-2 or TRBV6-3 and TRBJ2-2; 7 bases map to TRBD2. The J segment lost 9 bases and the V segment lost 8 bases, leaving 6 bases of the junction unmatched. The CDR3 extends over 12 amino acids. Germline-derived CDR1 and CDR2 are MNHEY and SVGEGT. The CDR3 protein is CASGTTRRELFF. In DNA, the CDR3 is TGTGCCAGCGGGACTACCCGCCGGGAGCTGTTTTTT.

The chain couples TRBV6-5 to TRBJ2-1, with 8 bases matching TRBD2. Germline CDR1 reads MNHEY; CDR2 reads SVGAGI. This CDR3 has 15 amino acids. After removal of 2 bases from V and 5 bases from J, the junction contained 5 bases not matched to a gene. CDR3 bases: TGTGCCAGCAGTTACGATCGCGGGGGGCACAATGAGCAGTTCTTC. This sequence encodes CASSYDRGGHNEQFF.

The V gene is TRBV5-1, the J gene TRBJ2-7; D perhaps matches TRBD2 (5 bases). Germline CDR1 reads SGHRS; CDR2 reads YFSETQ. The CDR3 spans 17 residues. V lost 0 bases, J lost 0 bases, and 16 bases lay in between. The CDR3 nucleotides read TGCGCCAGCAGCTTGGGAGGATCGCGGGCGTTCTCCTACGAGCAGTACTTC. Translation: CASSLGGSRAFSYEQYF.

The chain has TRBV7-8 and TRBJ2-3, with 8 positions matching TRBD1. There are 16 residues in the CDR3. Germline assignment: CDR1 SGHVS and CDR2 FQNEAQ. Trimming cost V 5 bases and J 4 bases; bases outside gene matches: 11. CDR3 protein: CASSPVGAGGSDTQYF. The CDR3 DNA reads as TGTGCCAGCAGCCCCGTAGGTGCAGGGGGCTCAGATACGCAGTATTTT.

This clonotype was counted only a few times. In DNA form, the CDR3 reads TGTGCCACCAGTGACCCCGGACAGGGGCAGCAGCCCCAGCATTTT. Translated, it gives CATSDPGQGQQPQHF. The rearrangement links TRBV24-1 to TRBJ1-5; 9 nucleotides agree with TRBD1. This CDR3 is built from 15 residues. J was trimmed by 7 bases and V by 4 bases; bases with no gene match: 7. From germline, CDR1 is KGHDR and CDR2 SFDVKD.

This clonotype was detected only a few times. The chain employs TRBV10-1 and TRBJ2-5; unclear D gene. The V end was cut by 4 bases, the J end by 4 bases, with 16 bases between. In germline, CDR1 is WNHNN, CDR2 SYGVQD (reference sequence). The CDR3 runs to 15 residues. The chain's CDR3 is CASSAGEFVGETQYF. The CDR3 nucleotides read TGCGCCAGCAGTGCTGGCGAATTTGTCGGAGAGACCCAGTACTTC.

This clonotype has at least ten counts. The chain couples TRBV29-1 to TRBJ2-5, with 15 bases aligning to TRBD2. CDR3 length equals 14 residues. The germline CDR1 and CDR2 sequences are SQVTM and ANQGSEA. Germline trimming cut 6 bases from V and 5 bases from J; bases unmatched to any gene: 4. CDR3 sequence (DNA): TGCAGCGTCGGACTAGCGGGGGGGGGTGAGACCCAGTACTTC. It is translated as CSVGLAGGGETQYF.

A few counts support this clonotype. The chain joins TRBV6-2 or TRBV6-3 to TRBJ1-6, with a possible D match to TRBD1 (5 bases). Trimming shortened V by 6 bases and J by 7 bases, and 19 bases separated the two germline ends. This CDR3 comprises 16 residues. Germline V gene sequence: CDR1 MNHEY, CDR2 SVGEGT. This chain's CDR3 is CASRWTPGISNSPLHF. CDR3 nucleotides: TGTGCCAGCAGATGGACACCCGGCATTTCGAATTCACCCCTCCACTTT.

This clonotype was recorded many times. J is TRBJ2-1 and V is TRBV5-1; D ambiguous. V shed 4 bases and J shed 8 bases, with 13 bases lying between them. Germline V gene lookup returns CDR1 SGHRS and CDR2 YFSETQ. CDR3 size: 13 residues. CDR3 amino acids: CASSEPPGDEQFF. CDR3 nucleotides: TGCGCCAGCAGCGAACCTCCGGGCGATGAGCAGTTCTTC.

This clonotype was seen at least ten times. This chain uses TRBV4-2 with TRBJ2-1, with D maybe TRBD1 (6 bases). The germline gives CDR1 LGHNA, CDR2 YNFKEQ. Trimming left V 4 bases short and J 6 bases short, with 10 bases between. CDR3 size: 13 residues. The CDR3 spells CASSLLDSNEQFF. CDR3 coding DNA: TGTGCCAGCAGCCTTCTGGACAGCAATGAGCAGTTCTTC.

J is TRBJ2-1 and V is TRBV27; 12 positions match TRBD2. The CDR3 extends over 16 amino acids. Germline assignment: CDR1 MNHEY and CDR2 SMNVEV (reference sequence). V lost 5 bases, J lost 6 bases, and 8 bases stayed unmatched. Here the CDR3 DNA reads TGTGCCAGCAGTCCCCGACTAGCGGGAGTCGGCAATGAGCAGTTCTTC. Its protein product is CASSPRLAGVGNEQFF.

This clonotype has at least ten counts. This sequence joins TRBV6-5 and TRBJ1-1; no firm D call. The CDR3 is 14 residues long. Trimming shortened V by 5 bases and J by 5 bases, and 15 bases separated the two germline ends. Germline V gene sequence: CDR1 MNHEY, CDR2 SVGAGI. CDR3 sequence: CASSTDWRLTEAFF. The CDR3 nucleotides are TGTGCCAGCAGTACAGATTGGCGGCTTACTGAAGCTTTCTTT.

Many counts were recorded for this clonotype. An end of the junction differs from the germline gene, which may be a read error. The chain uses TRBV7-2 and TRBJ2-1, with D possibly being TRBD2 (5 bases). CDR3 length: 13 residues. Per the germline V gene, CDR1 is SGHTA and CDR2 is FQGNSA. The CDR3 region is CASSLVRGNEQFF. DNA of the CDR3: TGTGCCAGCAGTTTAGTCCGGGGCAATGAGCAGTTCTTC.

This clonotype was counted at least ten times. The J gene is TRBJ2-7, the V gene TRBV5-1; a weak D match, TRBD1 (6 bases). Trimming stripped 3 bases from V and 8 bases from J, with 24 bases between. This CDR3 comprises 16 residues. Germline lookup yields CDR1 SGHRS and CDR2 YFSETQ. The CDR3: CASSSDETGGLGKQYF. DNA of the CDR3: TGCGCCAGCAGCTCTGATGAGACAGGAGGTCTTGGGAAGCAGTACTTC.

Many counts were recorded for this clonotype. V usage is TRBV7-9 and J usage is TRBJ2-7; D ambiguous. Looked up from germline, CDR1 is SEHNR and CDR2 is FQNEAQ (reference sequence). This CDR3 is built from 11 residues. Trimming removed 2 bases at V and 4 bases at J, with 3 bases between. In nucleotides, the CDR3 is TGTGCCAGCAGCTTACTTTACGAGCAGTACTTC. Translated, it gives CASSLLYEQYF.

This chain joins TRBV29-1 and TRBJ1-2; 7 nucleotides match TRBD1. Germline trimming cut 3 bases from V and 4 bases from J; bases unmatched to any gene: 5. The CDR3 totals 13 residues. The germline V gene has CDR1 SQVTM and CDR2 ANQGSEA. Here the CDR3 reads CSVDTGETYGYTF. The CDR3 coding sequence is TGCAGCGTTGACACAGGGGAAACCTATGGCTACACCTTC.

This clonotype was counted between two and nine times. The chain has TRBV3-1 and TRBJ1-6; TRBD1 agrees at 9 bases. The CDR3 runs to 15 residues. V trimming: 2 bases; J trimming: 7 bases; junction bases outside the gene matches: 3. Germline CDR1 LGHDT, CDR2 YNNKEL (reference sequence). For the CDR3, the DNA is TGTGCCAGCAGCCAACCGGGACAGGGAAATTCACCCCTCCACTTT. It yields the protein CASSQPGQGNSPLHF.

This clonotype has at least ten counts. The rearrangement joins TRBV12-3 or TRBV12-4 to TRBJ2-3, with unresolved D. The CDR3 spans 15 residues. V dropped 4 bases and J dropped 1 base, with 12 bases sitting between them. The CDR3: CASSSPPAGTDTQYF. CDR3 nucleotides: TGTGCCAGCAGTTCGCCCCCCGCTGGCACAGATACGCAGTATTTT.